One and the same sample provided the 10 T cell receptor beta chains below, sequenced in a study of monozygotic twins with inflammatory bowel disease. Each CDR3 protein gets one entry in TCRdb, which reprocessed the 5' RACE reads and gives no DNA. The sample shows some 150,000 distinct CDR3 sequences, and 2% to 3% sits with its ten largest clones. The sample taken for sequencing was blood. These receptors were obtained from a human donor with ulcerative colitis or Crohn's disease, or a healthy co-twin of an affected twin (not recorded which).

V and J are TRBV12-3 or TRBV12-4 and TRBJ1-1. The CDR3 covers 12 residues. The CDR3 reads CASSLGWTEAFF.

This chain uses TRBV11-3 with TRBJ1-1. There are 13 residues in the CDR3. The germline V gene encodes CDR1 SGHNT and CDR2 YENEEA. CDR3: CASGPNGNTEAFF.

The rearrangement links TRBV28 to TRBJ1-4; TCRdb gives TRBD1 as the D gene, but with no DNA this cannot be confirmed. This CDR3 comprises 16 residues. Per the germline V gene, CDR1 is MDHEN and CDR2 is SYDVKM. The CDR3 here is CASSPPSGSPNEKLFF.

V is TRBV5-1 and J is TRBJ2-5; the D gene TCRdb calls, TRBD2, cannot be checked with no DNA. Germline V gene sequence: CDR1 SGHRS, CDR2 YFSETQ. The CDR3 is 15 residues long. The chain's CDR3 is CASSSSGTSGETQYF.

This rearrangement joins TRBV11-2 to TRBJ1-3; TCRdb's D gene call, TRBD1, goes unchecked for lack of DNA. Germline CDR1 and CDR2: SGHAT and FQNNGV. The CDR3 is 19 residues long. The CDR3 reads CASSRTIPGQAISGNTIYF.

This chain joins TRBV7-8 and TRBJ2-1; TCRdb gives TRBD2 as the D gene, but with no DNA this cannot be confirmed. CDR1 is SGHVS and CDR2 is FQNEAQ in the germline V gene. This CDR3 region has 17 residues. CDR3 region: CASTLAPSGKVTHEQFF.

This chain connects TRBV5-1 to TRBJ2-3. Germline assignment: CDR1 SGHRS and CDR2 YFSETQ. This CDR3 comprises 14 residues. CDR3 residues: CASMSGMGTDTQYF.

The chain uses TRBV5-4 and TRBJ1-2; TCRdb names TRBD1, which stays unverified in the absence of DNA. The length of the CDR3 is 13 residues. The germline gives CDR1 SGHNT, CDR2 YYREEE (reference sequence). CDR3 sequence reads: CASSSDRGNGYTF.

The chain links TRBV7-9 to TRBJ2-1; TCRdb's D gene call, TRBD1, goes unchecked for lack of DNA. This CDR3 is 15 amino acids long. Germline values: CDR1 SEHNR, CDR2 FQNEAQ (reference sequence). The CDR3: CASFSPGGEDNEQFF.

V gene TRBV12-3 or TRBV12-4 combines with J gene TRBJ2-1. The CDR3 is 14 residues long. The CDR3 reads CASSLARSYNEQFF.